This TCR beta chain was captured by sequencing in a study of graft-versus-host responses after intestinal transplantation. Study details: Recipients were all induced with anti-thymocyte globulin, then given tacrolimus and steroids for around three years.

Libraries were prepared by immunoSEQ multiplex PCR; TCRdb keeps only in-frame clonotypes and omits some of them. This table holds some 3,500 clones, roughly three quarters found once. Tissue from the graft was processed to free its intraepithelial and lamina propria lymphocytes. V dropped 3 bases and J dropped 5; count of bases not matched to a gene: 13. There are 16 residues in the CDR3. Germline CDR1 and CDR2: SGHKS and YYEKEE (reference sequence). The rearrangement uses TRBV5-5 and TRBJ1-2, with 7 bases identical to TRBD1. The starting material was ileum tissue, obtained around 17 and 21 days after intestinal transplantation. This TCR derives from a human patient who received an intestinal transplant, so some T cells may come from the graft donor. Here the CDR3 reads CASSSRTGVGGYGYTF. The CDR3 coding sequence is TGTGCCAGCAGCTCCCGTACAGGGGTGGGTGGATATGGCTACACCTTC.